The next 21 T cell receptor beta chains were all read from a single sample in a study of T cells after yellow fever vaccination. TCRdb used MiXCR to reprocess the 5' RACE reads, holding one entry per CDR3 protein. The sample lists approximately 510,000 distinct CDR3 sequences, around a fifth occurring once. This specimen was PBMCs, taken roughly 20 days after the first yellow fever vaccination. These receptors came from a man aged 18-30 years who received the YFV17D yellow fever vaccine.

This clonotype was found a few times. This chain connects TRBV2 to TRBJ1-2, with D unclear. This CDR3 is built from 13 residues. Trimming cost V 6 bases and J 3 bases, with 11 bases left between them. Germline assignment: CDR1 SNHLY and CDR2 FYNNEI. CDR3 region: CASSSEHHYGYTF. CDR3 sequence (DNA): TGTGCCAGCAGCAGCGAACACCACTATGGCTACACCTTC.

This clonotype was seen repeatedly, ten times or more. V usage is TRBV6-2 or TRBV6-3 and J usage is TRBJ2-2; D is unclear. The CDR3 loop spans 12 amino acids. Germline V CDR1 and CDR2: MNHEY, SVGEGT. Trimming took off 2 bases at V and 6 bases at J, with 4 bases between the two ends. The CDR3 DNA follows: TGTGCCAGCAGTTACAGGGCCGGGGAGCTGTTTTTT. This gives the protein CASSYRAGELFF.

Many counts were recorded for this clonotype. The rearrangement links TRBV6-2 or TRBV6-3 to TRBJ2-3; 14 bases agree with TRBD2. Germline V gene lookup returns CDR1 MNHEY and CDR2 SVGEGT. The CDR3 totals 17 residues. Trimming cost V 4 bases and J 4 bases; bases outside gene matches: 7. The DNA for the CDR3 is TGTGCCAGCAGTTCCCGTGGGACTAGCGGGGGATCAGATACGCAGTATTTT. Protein: CASSSRGTSGGSDTQYF.

The V gene is TRBV15, the J gene TRBJ2-5; 9 nucleotides match TRBD1. There are 16 residues in the CDR3. The V gene end was trimmed by 3 bases and the J gene end by 4 bases; junction bases not matched to a gene: 9. Looked up from germline, CDR1 is LNHNV and CDR2 is YYDKDF (reference sequence). CDR3 nucleotides: TGTGCCACCAGCAGGGGACAGGGAAGATGGTCAGAGACCCAGTACTTC. Its protein product is CATSRGQGRWSETQYF. Looking up the rest from reference TRBV15 and TRBJ2-5 gives the full variable domain: DAMVIQNPRYQVTQFGKPVTLSCSQTLNHNVMYWYQQKSSQAPKLLFHYYDKDFNNEADTPDNFQSRRPNTSFCFLDIRSPGLGDTAMYLCATSRGQGRWSETQYFGPGTRLLVL.

This chain links TRBV6-6 with TRBJ2-2; D is unclear. CDR1 is MNHNY and CDR2 is SVGAGI in the germline V gene (reference sequence). Trimming removed 3 bases at V and 7 bases at J, with 9 bases between. The CDR3 has 13 amino acids. The CDR3 bases are TGTGCCAGCAGTTATACAACGGGCGGGGAGCTGTTTTTT. Amino acid sequence: CASSYTTGGELFF.

In this sample, this clonotype turned up a few times. The gene calls are TRBV28 and TRBJ1-5, with D perhaps TRBD1 (5 bases). With 7 bases removed from V and 5 bases from J, the gap between germline ends came to 15 bases. This CDR3 spans 14 amino acids. CDR1 is MDHEN, CDR2 SYDVKM, per germline. The CDR3 loop is CASTLGTSHQPQHF. As DNA, the CDR3 is TGTGCCAGCACCCTGGGGACGAGTCATCAGCCCCAGCATTTT. The whole variable domain, filled in from reference TRBV28 and TRBJ1-5, reads DVKVTQSSRYLVKRTGEKVFLECVQDMDHENMFWYRQDPGLGLRLIYFSYDVKMKEKGDIPEGYSVSREKKERFSLILESASTNQTSMYLCASTLGTSHQPQHFGDGTRLSIL.

This chain uses TRBV5-1 with TRBJ2-7, with TRBD2 matching over 9 bases. The CDR3 totals 15 residues. Per the germline V gene, CDR1 is SGHRS and CDR2 is YFSETQ. V was pared by 4 bases and J by 5 bases, with 10 bases of the junction left unmatched. The CDR3 DNA is TGCGCCAGCAGCGGGGGACTAGCATCCGTCAACGAGCAGTACTTC. Amino acids: CASSGGLASVNEQYF.

The table lists this clonotype with a few counts. The chain recombines TRBV7-6 with TRBJ1-3, with a possible D match to TRBD1 (6 bases). The V and J ends lost 1 base and 0 bases respectively, with 10 bases between them. Germline lookup yields CDR1 SGHVS and CDR2 FNYEAQ. This CDR3 has 16 amino acids. The CDR3 bases are TGTGCCAGCAGCTTAGAGGCACAGGGCTCTGGAAACACCATATATTTT. Its protein product is CASSLEAQGSGNTIYF.

The chain carries TRBV4-2 and TRBJ2-1; D is undetermined. The CDR3 contains 12 residues. Germline lookup yields CDR1 LGHNA and CDR2 YNFKEQ. Trimming took off 0 bases at V and 10 bases at J, with 7 bases between the two ends. This CDR3 is CASSQETEEQFF. Here the CDR3 DNA reads TGTGCCAGCAGCCAAGAGACTGAGGAGCAGTTCTTC.

This rearrangement joins TRBV15 to TRBJ2-5; TRBD2 agrees at 10 bases. V gave up 5 bases and J gave up 3 bases; unmatched junction bases: 9. CDR1 and CDR2 from the germline V gene are LNHNV and YYDKDF (reference sequence). The CDR3 runs to 16 residues. The DNA for the CDR3 is TGTGCCACCAGCGGATCCGGGACTAGCGTTGAAGAGACCCAGTACTTC. Residues: CATSGSGTSVEETQYF.

This chain joins TRBV12-3 or TRBV12-4 and TRBJ2-5; D possibly corresponds to TRBD2 (6 bases). The CDR3 has 14 residues. V lost 8 bases and J lost 7, with 20 bases in between. For the CDR3, the DNA is TGTGCCAGCCGTAGTTCGCCTAACGGGGGGACCCAGTACTTC. It encodes CASRSSPNGGTQYF.

The CDR3 sequence: CASSFHRGPSTDTQYF. The DNA of the CDR3 is TGTGCCAGCAGTTTCCACAGGGGACCCTCCACAGATACGCAGTATTTT. This chain connects TRBV27 to TRBJ2-3; 7 bases fit TRBD1. Looked up from germline, CDR1 is MNHEY and CDR2 is SMNVEV (reference sequence). This CDR3 has 16 residues. Trimming took 3 bases from V and 2 from J; bases not matched to a gene: 8.

This clonotype was seen more than once but under ten times. In DNA form, the CDR3 reads TGTGCCACCTCCGTGGGGGCCGGTTCACCCCTCCACTTT. Translated: CATSVGAGSPLHF. The rearrangement uses TRBV24-1 and TRBJ1-6; D is perhaps TRBD1 (6 bases). From germline, CDR1 is KGHDR and CDR2 SFDVKD. The CDR3 runs 13 residues. The V end was cut by 9 bases, the J end by 9 bases, with 14 bases between.

There are a few counts of this clonotype. The chain couples TRBV11-2 to TRBJ2-1, with D unclear. CDR1 SGHAT and CDR2 FQNNGV come from the germline V gene. The CDR3 runs 14 residues. Trimming left V 2 bases short and J 4 bases short, with 9 bases between. The CDR3 loop reads CASSLIGSYNEQFF. DNA of the CDR3: TGTGCCAGCAGCTTAATCGGTTCGTACAATGAGCAGTTCTTC.

The V call is TRBV20-1, the J call TRBJ2-5; 8 bases are a match to TRBD2. The CDR3 contains 15 residues. After removal of 3 bases from V and 2 bases from J, the junction contained 8 bases not matched to a gene. Germline loops: CDR1 DFQATT, CDR2 SNEGSKA (reference sequence). Here the CDR3 reads CSARRGGTSQETQYF. The CDR3 bases are TGCAGTGCTAGGAGAGGAGGGACTAGTCAAGAGACCCAGTACTTC.

This chain connects TRBV12-3 or TRBV12-4 to TRBJ1-6; TRBD1 is a possible D gene (5 bases). The CDR3 contains 13 residues. V was clipped by 5 bases and J by 10 bases, with 12 bases between them. The CDR3 nucleotides read TGTGCCAGCAGTCCCGGGACCCCCTCACCCCTCCACTTT. This sequence encodes CASSPGTPSPLHF.

The V gene is TRBV25-1, the J gene TRBJ2-7; a possible D gene is TRBD1 (6 bases). The CDR3 extends over 14 amino acids. Germline loops: CDR1 MGHDK, CDR2 SYGVNS. V lost 4 bases and J 5 bases, leaving 15 bases between the germline ends. As DNA, the CDR3 is TGTGCCAGCAGTGGGCCAACAGGGAACCACGAGCAGTACGTC. Encoded protein: CASSGPTGNHEQYV.

The chain combines TRBV15 with TRBJ1-1; weak D call: TRBD1 (6 bases). The V end was cut by 1 base, the J end by 5 bases, with 8 bases between. This CDR3 is built from 13 residues. Germline V gene sequence: CDR1 LNHNV, CDR2 YYDKDF (reference sequence). The CDR3 loop is CATSRAGETEAFF. CDR3 DNA sequence: TGTGCCACCAGCAGAGCAGGGGAAACTGAAGCTTTCTTT.

In its sample, this clonotype was seen a few times. The genes are TRBV20-1 and TRBJ2-1, with 7 bases aligning to TRBD1. Germline CDR1 reads DFQATT; CDR2 reads SNEGSKA (reference sequence). Losses at the gene ends were 5 bases for V and 2 bases for J; bases not matched to a gene: 18. The CDR3 consists of 18 residues. The CDR3 DNA is TGCAGTGCTTCGGCCGAGGGGGCCAAGTCACCGGCCTACAATGAGCAGTTCTTC. The encoded protein is CSASAEGAKSPAYNEQFF.

This clonotype was counted a few times. The gene calls are TRBV6-2 or TRBV6-3 and TRBJ1-5, with D unresolved. The CDR3 extends over 15 amino acids. Germline V lookup: CDR1 MNHEY, CDR2 SVGEGT. V was trimmed by 7 bases and J by 0 bases, leaving 13 bases between them. For the CDR3, the DNA is TGTGCCAGCAAAGGGCTGCGGGGTAGCAATCAGCCCCAGCATTTT. Amino acids: CASKGLRGSNQPQHF.

The V and J genes are TRBV20-1 and TRBJ2-5; no clear D. Germline loops: CDR1 DFQATT, CDR2 SNEGSKA (reference sequence). The CDR3 is made up of 15 amino acids. Trimming removed 6 bases from V and 10 bases from J, with 27 bases in between. Here the CDR3 reads CSAQQGNYFRGDQYF. The DNA for the CDR3 is TGCAGTGCCCAGCAAGGGAACTACTTTCGAGGAGACCAGTACTTC.